This T cell receptor beta chain came from a study of CD8 T cells in Susac syndrome. Study conclusions and caveats: As the study acknowledged, the number of individuals who were part of its TCR sequencing and HLA analysis was relatively small.

Notes on this clonotype: Antigen: not known.

After extraction with the RNeasy kit, roughly 0.45 to 1 ug of the RNA was reverse transcribed using random hexamers. Amplification of TCR beta CDR3 across 54 Vbeta and 13 Jbeta was performed with immunoSEQ multiplex PCR. TCRdb redid the calling of the immunoSEQ multiplex PCR reads with MiXCR, one entry per CDR3 protein. The data contain about 120,000 distinct CDR3 sequences, 94% of them singletons. Healthy donors constituted the control group, matched for age and sex. Negative isolation yielded CD8+ and CD4+ T cells; FACS enriched TEMRA cells. Trimming removed 6 bases from V and 10 bases from J; junction bases left unmatched: 6. The CDR3 runs 15 residues.

Sequencing was done on a sample of CD4+ T cells from PBMCs. This TCR derives from a human donor in good health. V gene TRBV12-3 or TRBV12-4 combines with J gene TRBJ2-1; 16 bases are shared with TRBD2. The CDR3 nucleotides are TGTGCCAGCAGGGGACTAGCGGGAGGGCATCGGGAGCAGTTCTTC. This encodes CASRGLAGGHREQFF.